Below, 17 T cell receptor beta chains from the same sample are listed, as sequenced in a study of T cell responses to AZD1222 COVID-19 vaccine. The data were produced by immunoSEQ multiplex PCR, yet TCRdb's version contains in-frame clones alone and is incomplete. The sample carries roughly 130,000 clones, over 75% recorded once. The sample here was peripheral blood, taken on day 0 of MenACWY control vaccination. The receptors were sampled from an adult in good health.

The V and J genes are TRBV7-6 and TRBJ2-7, with TRBD1 matching over 11 bases. The CDR3 contains 16 residues. CDR1 is SGHVS and CDR2 is FNYEAQ in the germline V gene. The ends lost 5 bases at V and 4 bases at J; junction bases unmatched: 10. The CDR3 DNA follows: TGTGCCAGCAGCATTGCGGACAGGGGGCTGAGGTACGAGCAGTACTTC. Amino acids: CASSIADRGLRYEQYF.

The CDR3 protein is CASSVVGTSYEQYF. The CDR3, as DNA: TGTGCCAGCAGCGTAGTGGGGACATCATACGAGCAGTACTTC. This chain joins TRBV9 and TRBJ2-7, with D perhaps matching TRBD1 (6 bases). Trimming removed 0 bases from V and 4 bases from J, with 11 bases in between. The CDR3 extends over 14 amino acids. Germline-derived CDR1 and CDR2 are SGDLS and YYNGEE.

The chain recombines TRBV6-2 or TRBV6-3 with TRBJ2-7; D gene unclear. The germline V gene encodes CDR1 MNHEY and CDR2 SVGEGT. The V end was cut by 4 bases, the J end by 6 bases, with 7 bases between. This CDR3 is 11 amino acids long. The CDR3 loop reads CASSLPREQYF. CDR3 coding DNA: TGTGCCAGCAGTTTACCCCGCGAGCAGTACTTC.

The gene calls are TRBV15 and TRBJ2-7; 8 positions agree with TRBD2. The V gene end was trimmed by 0 bases and the J gene end by 0 bases; junction bases not matched to a gene: 4. This CDR3 contains 16 residues. Germline V lookup: CDR1 LNHNV, CDR2 YYDKDF (reference sequence). Here the CDR3 reads CATSREAGRDSYEQYF. The CDR3 region has the DNA TGTGCCACCAGCAGAGAGGCCGGGAGGGACTCCTACGAGCAGTACTTC.

V is TRBV7-9 and J is TRBJ1-6; D perhaps matches TRBD1 (5 bases). V lost 5 bases and J lost 8, with 13 bases in between. There are 14 residues in the CDR3. Germline CDR1 and CDR2: SEHNR and FQNEAQ (reference sequence). The CDR3: CASSRKGRDSPLHF. Written as DNA, the CDR3 is TGTGCCAGCAGCCGCAAGGGGAGGGATTCACCCCTCCACTTT.

The CDR3 sequence is CASSQDPPGGARYEQYF. In DNA form, the CDR3 reads TGCGCCAGCAGCCAAGACCCCCCGGGGGGTGCGCGTTACGAGCAGTACTTC. The chain uses TRBV4-1 and TRBJ2-7, with 7 bases aligning to TRBD2. The V and J ends lost 0 bases and 4 bases, in that order; junction bases with no gene match: 12. From germline, CDR1 is MGHRA and CDR2 YSYEKL. The CDR3 extends over 17 amino acids.

This clone occurred once. J is TRBJ2-7 and V is TRBV6-5; D gene ambiguous. CDR3 length: 11 amino acids. V gave up 5 bases and J gave up 4 bases, with 6 bases separating them. CDR1 is MNHEY and CDR2 is SVGAGI in the germline V gene. In DNA, the CDR3 is TGTGCCAGCAGTCTCCCATACGAGCAGTACTTC. This sequence encodes CASSLPYEQYF.

V gene TRBV6-1 combines with J gene TRBJ2-7; D possibly corresponds to TRBD1 (5 bases). The CDR3 has 14 residues. Germline assignment: CDR1 MNHNS and CDR2 SASEGT. Trimming shortened V by 3 bases and J by 4 bases, and 13 bases separated the two germline ends. CDR3: CASSDRTFLYEQYF. CDR3 DNA sequence: TGTGCCAGCAGTGACCGGACATTCTTGTACGAGCAGTACTTC.

The chain carries TRBV12-3 or TRBV12-4 and TRBJ1-1; D uncertain. CDR3 size: 11 residues. Trimming pared 5 bases from V and 11 bases from J, leaving 12 bases between. The CDR3 DNA reads as TGTGCCAGCAGTCTTACAAGTCTGGCTTTCTTT. It codes for CASSLTSLAFF.

Only one count was recorded for this clone. V and J are TRBV9 and TRBJ2-7; D is unresolved. V dropped 0 bases and J dropped 3 bases, with 7 bases sitting between them. This CDR3 region has 13 residues. From germline, CDR1 is SGDLS and CDR2 YYNGEE. In DNA, the CDR3 is TGTGCCAGCAGCGTAGACGGAAACTACGAGCAGTACTTC. It codes for CASSVDGNYEQYF.

The chain carries TRBV11-2 and TRBJ1-4, with unresolved D. Per germline, CDR1 SGHAT and CDR2 FQNNGV. V dropped 5 bases and J dropped 8 bases, with 18 bases sitting between them. The CDR3 spans 15 residues. CDR3 in amino acids: CASSAKGLATEKLFF. The CDR3 DNA reads TGTGCCAGCAGCGCAAAGGGCCTCGCTACGGAAAAACTGTTTTTT.

V and J are TRBV5-1 and TRBJ2-3; D possibly corresponds to TRBD2 (5 bases). Germline values: CDR1 SGHRS, CDR2 YFSETQ. The CDR3 is 15 amino acids. V was clipped by 0 bases and J by 4 bases, with 12 bases between them. This CDR3 is CASSLAASRADTQYF. DNA for the CDR3: TGCGCCAGCAGCTTGGCGGCTAGCCGGGCAGATACGCAGTATTTT.

V is TRBV28 and J is TRBJ1-5, with TRBD1 matching over 7 bases. CDR3 length: 15 amino acids. Trimming removed 5 bases from V and 6 bases from J; junction bases left unmatched: 10. Germline V lookup: CDR1 MDHEN, CDR2 SYDVKM. CDR3: CASSLDRERGQPQHF. The DNA of the CDR3 is TGTGCCAGCAGTCTAGACAGGGAGAGGGGTCAGCCCCAGCATTTT.

The rearrangement links TRBV9 to TRBJ1-1; weak D call: TRBD1 (5 bases). V lost 7 bases to trimming and J lost 5 bases, with 12 bases between them. Germline V gene sequence: CDR1 SGDLS, CDR2 YYNGEE. The CDR3 is made up of 12 amino acids. The DNA of the CDR3 is TGTGCCAGCGGGCCGGAGGGGACTGAAGCTTTCTTT. Amino acids: CASGPEGTEAFF.

The chain employs TRBV27 and TRBJ2-3, with 12 bases fitting TRBD2. Unmatched junction bases numbered 1, after V lost 3 bases and J lost 3 bases. The CDR3 sequence is 15 residues long. The germline gives CDR1 MNHEY, CDR2 SMNVEV (reference sequence). The CDR3 here is CASSLTSGRTDTQYF. CDR3 DNA sequence: TGTGCCAGCAGTTTGACTAGCGGGAGAACAGATACGCAGTATTTT.

This clone has only a few counts. The chain employs TRBV9 and TRBJ2-7; 10 bases agree with TRBD2. J was trimmed by 5 bases and V by 0 bases; bases with no gene match: 5. Germline loops: CDR1 SGDLS, CDR2 YYNGEE. This CDR3 comprises 15 residues. CDR3 nucleotides: TGTGCCAGCAGCGTAGGAGCGGGAGGGTATCACGAGCAGTACTTC. It codes for CASSVGAGGYHEQYF.

The chain joins TRBV28 to TRBJ1-2, with D possibly TRBD1 on 5 matching bases. Germline V lookup: CDR1 MDHEN, CDR2 SYDVKM. The germline V and J ends were trimmed by 3 bases and 0 bases, with 17 bases remaining between them. The CDR3 spans 17 residues. The CDR3 bases are TGTGCCAGCAGTTTGGGCGGGGCGTCCTTTACTAACTATGGCTACACCTTC. Protein: CASSLGGASFTNYGYTF.